Following are 31 T cell receptor beta chains from one sample sequenced in a study of technical replicates of blood from several donors. TCRdb's copy holds only in-frame clones and misses some; the assay was immunoSEQ multiplex PCR. This table holds approximately 97,000 clones, around 96% found once. The sample consisted of T cells isolated from PBMCs. Receptors were obtained from a human donor in good health.

This rearrangement joins TRBV11-2 to TRBJ2-1; 7 bases match TRBD2. This CDR3 has 15 residues. J was trimmed by 5 bases and V by 3 bases; bases with no gene match: 7. Germline values: CDR1 SGHAT, CDR2 FQNNGV. The CDR3 is CASSFVAGSNNEQFF. The CDR3 nucleotides read TGTGCCAGCAGCTTTGTAGCGGGCTCAAACAATGAGCAGTTCTTC.

The chain joins TRBV4-1 to TRBJ2-7; 8 bases map to TRBD2. Germline CDR1 is MGHRA and CDR2 is YSYEKL. J was trimmed by 4 bases and V by 0 bases; bases with no gene match: 8. There are 16 residues in the CDR3. CDR3 DNA: TGCGCCAGCAGCCAAGAAAGCGGGAGCAAGGCGTACGAGCAGTACTTC. This codes for CASSQESGSKAYEQYF.

The chain joins TRBV9 to TRBJ2-3, with 7 bases fitting TRBD1. Germline assignment: CDR1 SGDLS and CDR2 YYNGEE. Unmatched junction bases numbered 12, after V lost 3 bases and J lost 8 bases. The length of the CDR3 is 15 residues. This chain's CDR3 is CASSAGTDVTSTQYF. CDR3 sequence (DNA): TGTGCCAGCAGCGCCGGGACAGATGTCACATCTACGCAGTATTTT.

This chain joins TRBV28 and TRBJ1-4; 9 nucleotides line up with TRBD1. Germline loops: CDR1 MDHEN, CDR2 SYDVKM. The J segment lost 3 bases and the V segment lost 6 bases, leaving 5 bases of the junction unmatched. This CDR3 is built from 15 residues. The CDR3 reads CASRSGQGANEKLFF. For the CDR3, the DNA is TGTGCCAGCAGATCGGGACAGGGCGCTAATGAAAAACTGTTTTTT.

V and J are TRBV9 and TRBJ2-7; D perhaps matches TRBD2 (5 bases). The ends were cut back, 7 bases at V and 0 bases at J, with 11 bases in the middle. CDR1 is SGDLS, CDR2 YYNGEE, per germline. This CDR3 region has 13 residues. CDR3: CASGLGVSYEQYF. In DNA, the CDR3 is TGTGCCAGCGGACTTGGGGTCTCCTACGAGCAGTACTTC. The full variable domain, in which reference TRBV9 and TRBJ2-7 provide the parts outside the CDR3, is DSGVTQTPKHLITATGQRVTLRCSPRSGDLSVYWYQQSLDQGLQFLIQYYNGEERAKGNILERFSAQQFPDLHSELNLSSLELGDSALYFCASGLGVSYEQYFGPGTRLTVT.

The chain joins TRBV4-2 to TRBJ1-1; no reliable D call. Looked up from germline, CDR1 is LGHNA and CDR2 is YNFKEQ. V dropped 0 bases and J dropped 0 bases, with 8 bases sitting between them. The CDR3 is 15 amino acids. The CDR3 DNA sequence: TGTGCCAGCAGCCAAGATTTAGCGGTGAACACTGAAGCTTTCTTT. Amino acid sequence: CASSQDLAVNTEAFF.

The CDR3 coding sequence is TGTGCCATCAGTGAATGGCAGTTCTACACCTTC. As protein: CAISEWQFYTF. V usage is TRBV10-3 and J usage is TRBJ1-2; no clear D gene. Germline lookup yields CDR1 ENHRY and CDR2 SYGVKD. The CDR3 consists of 11 residues. Trimming stripped 3 bases from V and 10 bases from J, with 9 bases between.

The chain recombines TRBV6-5 with TRBJ2-1, with 7 bases aligning to TRBD1. V lost 6 bases and J lost 7; bases outside the gene matches: 12. This CDR3 contains 15 residues. Looked up from germline, CDR1 is MNHEY and CDR2 is SVGAGI. CDR3: CASRRDREYGNEQFF. CDR3 in DNA: TGTGCCAGCAGGCGAGACAGGGAATACGGTAATGAGCAGTTCTTC.

The chain links TRBV10-3 to TRBJ2-7, with a possible D match to TRBD2 (6 bases). V lost 8 bases to trimming and J lost 0 bases, with 11 bases between them. CDR1 and CDR2 from the germline V gene are ENHRY and SYGVKD. The CDR3 sequence is 13 residues long. Here the CDR3 reads CAIRDLSSYEQYF. CDR3 DNA sequence: TGTGCCATCCGGGACTTGAGCTCCTACGAGCAGTACTTC.

The chain carries TRBV5-6 and TRBJ2-3; 8 bases map to TRBD2. Germline loops: CDR1 SGHDT, CDR2 YYEEEE. The V and J ends lost 0 bases and 2 bases, in that order; junction bases with no gene match: 8. The CDR3 has 17 residues. CDR3 nucleotides: TGTGCCAGCAGCTTGGCCGTTGAGCGGGAGTACACAGATACGCAGTATTTT. It codes for CASSLAVEREYTDTQYF. Combining the CDR3 with reference TRBV5-6 and TRBJ2-3 gives the whole variable domain DAGVTQSPTHLIKTRGQQVTLRCSPKSGHDTVSWYQQALGQGPQFIFQYYEEEERQRGNFPDRFSGHQFPNYSSELNVNALLLGDSALYLCASSLAVEREYTDTQYFGPGTRLTVL.

This clone appeared a single time. The gene calls are TRBV27 and TRBJ2-7, with a possible D match to TRBD1 (5 bases). Per the germline V gene, CDR1 is MNHEY and CDR2 is SMNVEV (reference sequence). The V and J ends lost 2 bases and 3 bases respectively, with 17 bases between them. This CDR3 region has 16 residues. The chain's CDR3 is CASSLQGKDGLYEQYF. The CDR3 region has the DNA TGTGCCAGCAGTTTACAGGGAAAAGATGGGCTCTACGAGCAGTACTTC.

The chain joins TRBV11-2 to TRBJ1-3; D perhaps matches TRBD1 (5 bases). V lost 4 bases and J lost 0, with 13 bases in between. The CDR3 is 16 amino acids. Per germline, CDR1 SGHAT and CDR2 FQNNGV. CDR3 loop: CASSSFLGGSGNTIYF. The CDR3 DNA is TGTGCCAGCAGCTCGTTTCTCGGGGGCTCTGGAAACACCATATATTTT.

This sequence joins TRBV27 and TRBJ2-1; a weak D match, TRBD2 (5 bases). Trimming shortened V by 8 bases and J by 1 base, and 12 bases separated the two germline ends. Germline V gives CDR1 MNHEY, CDR2 SMNVEV (reference sequence). This CDR3 is built from 14 residues. CDR3 sequence (DNA): TGTGCCAGCCATAGCGACTCTTCCTACAATGAGCAGTTCTTC. Amino acids: CASHSDSSYNEQFF.

The chain has TRBV30 and TRBJ2-7; TRBD2 is a possible D gene (6 bases). This CDR3 is built from 15 residues. The germline V gene encodes CDR1 GTSNPN and CDR2 SVGIG (reference sequence). Trimming took off 2 bases at V and 1 base at J, with 15 bases between the two ends. The CDR3 region is CAWSNWVADSYEQYF. DNA of the CDR3: TGTGCCTGGAGTAACTGGGTAGCGGATTCCTACGAGCAGTACTTC.

The genes are TRBV6-1 and TRBJ2-1, with D tentatively TRBD2 (5 bases). Germline CDR1 reads MNHNS; CDR2 reads SASEGT. There are 15 residues in the CDR3. V was shortened by 1 base and J by 8 bases, with 15 bases between the two germline ends. In DNA, the CDR3 is TGTGCCAGCAGTGAAGAGGCGGGCCCCGGTTATGAGCAGTTCTTC. Translated, it gives CASSEEAGPGYEQFF.

V is TRBV11-3 and J is TRBJ2-3, with D maybe TRBD1 (5 bases). Trimming removed 8 bases at V and 1 base at J, with 16 bases between. The length of the CDR3 is 15 residues. Germline CDR1 and CDR2: SGHNT and YENEEA. The CDR3 DNA sequence: TGTGCCAGCTCGTATAGTTCAGGGCGCACAGATACGCAGTATTTT. This gives the protein CASSYSSGRTDTQYF.

The V and J genes are TRBV30 and TRBJ2-1; 16 bases agree with TRBD2. The CDR3 covers 19 residues. V gave up 8 bases and J gave up 1 base; unmatched junction bases: 14. The germline gives CDR1 GTSNPN, CDR2 SVGIG (reference sequence). The CDR3 here is CAPDTPGTSGRASYNEQFF. CDR3 coding DNA: TGTGCCCCGGATACCCCCGGGACTAGCGGGAGGGCTTCCTACAATGAGCAGTTCTTC.

V gene TRBV19 combines with J gene TRBJ1-2, with 12 bases lining up with TRBD1. In germline, CDR1 is LNHDA, CDR2 SQIVND (reference sequence). J was trimmed by 6 bases and V by 5 bases; bases with no gene match: 7. CDR3 size: 15 residues. Here the CDR3 reads CASSDRDRGPDGYTF. Written as DNA, the CDR3 is TGTGCCAGTAGTGACCGGGACAGGGGGCCGGATGGCTACACCTTC.

The chain employs TRBV6-4 and TRBJ2-1; TRBD2 aligns across 7 bases. The CDR3 runs to 14 residues. The V and J ends lost 2 bases and 8 bases, in that order; junction bases with no gene match: 6. Per germline, CDR1 MRHNA and CDR2 SNTAGT. CDR3 loop: CASSDPGTTHEQFF. The CDR3 DNA is TGTGCCAGCAGTGACCCTGGGACTACACATGAGCAGTTCTTC.

This clone has just one count. The V call is TRBV27, the J call TRBJ2-7, with D uncertain. The length of the CDR3 is 14 residues. Trimming shortened V by 4 bases and J by 0 bases, and 10 bases separated the two germline ends. Germline lookup yields CDR1 MNHEY and CDR2 SMNVEV (reference sequence). Here the CDR3 reads CASSYQRDSYEQYF. DNA for the CDR3: TGTGCCAGCAGTTACCAGCGAGACTCCTACGAGCAGTACTTC.

The chain joins TRBV28 to TRBJ2-1; 7 bases are shared with TRBD2. Germline CDR1 MDHEN, CDR2 SYDVKM. The trim removed 2 bases at V and 9 bases at J, leaving 7 bases unmatched. The length of the CDR3 is 14 residues. The CDR3 sequence is CASSLAGDTSEQFF. As DNA, the CDR3 is TGTGCCAGCAGTTTAGCGGGAGATACCAGTGAGCAGTTCTTC. Based on the CDR3 plus reference TRBV28 and TRBJ2-1, the full variable domain is DVKVTQSSRYLVKRTGEKVFLECVQDMDHENMFWYRQDPGLGLRLIYFSYDVKMKEKGDIPEGYSVSREKKERFSLILESASTNQTSMYLCASSLAGDTSEQFFGPGTRLTVL.

This clone is a singleton in its sample. The V gene is TRBV18, the J gene TRBJ1-2, with D tentatively TRBD1 (6 bases). Between the trimmed V and J ends, which lost 6 bases and 4 bases, there was a span of 21 bases. The CDR3 has 16 residues. From germline, CDR1 is KGHSH and CDR2 LQKENI. The DNA for the CDR3 is TGTGCCAGCTCGCCGACCAGGACAGCTAGGGGCTATGGCTACACCTTC. Encoded protein: CASSPTRTARGYGYTF.

The chain carries TRBV6-1 and TRBJ1-1, with 7 bases that match TRBD1. The CDR3 has 13 amino acids. The germline V gene has CDR1 MNHNS and CDR2 SASEGT. Germline trimming cut 3 bases from V and 8 bases from J; bases unmatched to any gene: 6. Written as DNA, the CDR3 is TGTGCCAGCAGTGACATGACAGGGCGCGAAGCTTTCTTT. It specifies CASSDMTGREAFF.

The chain couples TRBV7-9 to TRBJ1-2; D is unresolved. V was cut by 1 base and J by 0 bases, with 6 bases left in between. The germline V gene encodes CDR1 SEHNR and CDR2 FQNEAQ (reference sequence). The length of the CDR3 is 14 residues. CDR3 bases: TGTGCCAGCAGCTTAGAACAGACTAACTATGGCTACACCTTC. Protein sequence: CASSLEQTNYGYTF.

This chain links TRBV14 with TRBJ2-5; a weak D match, TRBD2 (5 bases). V gave up 4 bases and J gave up 6 bases, with 18 bases separating them. This CDR3 region has 15 residues. Germline lookup yields CDR1 SGHDN and CDR2 FVKESK. CDR3 nucleotides: TGTGCCAGCAGCCTTATGGAGAGGGTTCGAAAGACCCAGTACTTC. Protein sequence: CASSLMERVRKTQYF. Based on the CDR3 plus reference TRBV14 and TRBJ2-5, the full variable domain is EAGVTQFPSHSVIEKGQTVTLRCDPISGHDNLYWYRRVMGKEIKFLLHFVKESKQDESGMPNNRFLAERTGGTYSTLKVQPAELEDSGVYFCASSLMERVRKTQYFGPGTRLLVL.

V is TRBV6-6 and J is TRBJ2-7; D gene uncertain. The CDR3 contains 15 residues. Germline assignment: CDR1 MNHNY and CDR2 SVGAGI (reference sequence). V gave up 5 bases and J gave up 4 bases, with 18 bases separating them. CDR3 loop: CASSPPTTMNYEQYF. CDR3 bases: TGTGCCAGCAGTCCACCAACGACAATGAATTACGAGCAGTACTTC.

This chain joins TRBV6-1 and TRBJ2-1; D perhaps matches TRBD1 (5 bases). The CDR3 totals 14 residues. Trimming removed 1 base from V and 12 bases from J, with 16 bases in between. The germline CDR1 and CDR2 sequences are MNHNS and SASEGT. CDR3 region: CASSEGQGAFVQFF. CDR3 sequence (DNA): TGTGCCAGCAGTGAAGGGCAGGGCGCCTTTGTGCAGTTCTTC.

The rearrangement links TRBV27 to TRBJ2-3, with D possibly TRBD2 on 5 matching bases. The CDR3 has 14 residues. The germline V gene has CDR1 MNHEY and CDR2 SMNVEV (reference sequence). The V gene lost 5 bases and the J gene lost 4 bases, with 13 bases spanning the gap. CDR3 loop: CASSLIGLPDTQYF. CDR3 in DNA: TGTGCCAGCAGTCTTATTGGACTGCCAGATACGCAGTATTTT.

V gene TRBV29-1 combines with J gene TRBJ2-1; 9 positions agree with TRBD2. Germline values: CDR1 SQVTM, CDR2 ANQGSEA. The CDR3 length is 14 residues. J lost 9 bases, V lost 4 bases, and 10 bases had no gene match. The CDR3 nucleotides read TGCAGCGTTGGTAGGGCTAGCGGGACGGGTGAGCAGTTCTTC. This translates into CSVGRASGTGEQFF.

J is TRBJ2-1 and V is TRBV7-7; 9 positions match TRBD2. Trimming at V came to 5 bases and at J to 0 bases, leaving 5 bases not matched to a gene. Germline values: CDR1 SSHAT, CDR2 FNYEAQ (reference sequence). This CDR3 is built from 16 residues. The CDR3 here is CASSQNSGSSYNEQFF. The CDR3 coding sequence is TGTGCCAGCAGCCAAAATAGCGGGAGCTCCTACAATGAGCAGTTCTTC.

The V and J genes are TRBV5-1 and TRBJ2-7; 7 nucleotides line up with TRBD2. Unmatched junction bases numbered 10, after V lost 4 bases and J lost 3 bases. In germline, CDR1 is SGHRS, CDR2 YFSETQ. The CDR3 consists of 15 residues. The CDR3 loop is CASSVLGAGNYEQYF. In nucleotides, the CDR3 is TGCGCCAGCAGCGTTTTAGGAGCGGGAAACTACGAGCAGTACTTC.